This TCR beta chain emerged from a study of T cells after yellow fever vaccination. Regarding the study as a whole: Clones that expanded after primary vaccination mostly reappeared after the booster (roughly 96% CD4, 70% to 90% CD8).

CDR1 and CDR2 (germline): SGHAT, FQNNGV. Trimming removed 5 bases from V and 1 base from J; junction bases left unmatched: 5. CDR3 size: 16 residues. This clonotype was seen ten or more times. Antigen: not known. A process of 5'RACE template switching, which added a universal primer site and UMIs, was used to make TCR cDNA. TCRdb called the 5' RACE reads again in MiXCR, with one record for every CDR3 protein. The sample yields about 240,000 distinct CDR3 sequences, roughly 4% seen once. The source of this sequence is a young man who received the YFV17D yellow fever vaccine. Sequences were derived from PBMCs, sampled 15 days after the yellow fever booster vaccination. The chain has TRBV11-2 and TRBJ1-1, with 12 positions matching TRBD1. CDR3 residues: CASSAGQGAQNTEAFF. In DNA, the CDR3 is TGTGCCAGCAGCGCGGGACAGGGGGCGCAGAACACTGAAGCTTTCTTT.